The following is a T cell receptor (beta chain) sequence with its context. The entry originates in a study of blood T cell repertoires in COVID-19. Study-level background: Sites in the United States, Italy and Spain provided acute and convalescent COVID-19 samples. PBMCs, B-cell-depleted T cells, or T cells provided the cDNA or gDNA that made up the material.

Under the authors' procedure: Reference gene primer amplification yielded estimated nucleated cell counts. Method: immunoSEQ multiplex PCR; TCRdb's copy keeps in-frame clones and lacks some. V and J calls and clone size come straight from that table; D and trimming were deduced from the DNA. The sample records about 57,000 clones, 88% being singletons. Germline CDR1 reads MNHNY; CDR2 reads SVGAGI (reference sequence). V lost 2 bases to trimming and J lost 4 bases, with 6 bases between them. The length of the CDR3 is 13 residues. The rearrangement joins TRBV6-6 to TRBJ1-3; D not certain. Sequenced material: peripheral blood. The clonotype originates from a human donor in a cohort sampled during active COVID-19. The CDR3 DNA sequence: TGTGCCAGCAGTTACCCGACAGGAAACACCATATATTTT. Encoded protein: CASSYPTGNTIYF.